The 18 T cell receptor beta chains listed next were all sequenced from one sample in a study of T cells in Graves' hyperthyroidism and ophthalmopathy (dated by TCRdb to about 2019). Library preparation used multiplex PCR. Sequencer: Illumina HiSeq 2000. Amplification of TCR beta CDR3 regions was carried out from RNA transcripts. The TCR CDR3 was subjected to a first round of RT-PCR using the HTBI primer set and the Qiagen OneStep RT-PCR kit. TCRdb applied fastp at Q25 and MiXCR to the public reads, then kept only in-frame beta chains. Each record represents a unique CDR3 protein, reported with the most common genes and DNA among its rows. Here the sample has hundreds of thousands of distinct CDR3 sequences; roughly 15% occur a single time. The leading ten clones occupy roughly a tenth of the sample. What was sequenced was blood. These receptors were obtained from a woman between 18 and 29 years old with Graves' hyperthyroidism.

The chain employs TRBV7-2 and TRBJ2-4, with 13 bases matching TRBD2. V trimming: 1 base; J trimming: 7 bases; junction bases outside the gene matches: 13. The CDR3 sequence is 19 residues long. Germline V gene data show CDR1 as SGHTA and CDR2 as FQGNSA. The CDR3 loop is CASSLVSGWTSGGGNIQYF. In DNA, the CDR3 is TGTGCCAGCAGCTTAGTTTCGGGGTGGACTAGCGGGGGAGGGAACATTCAGTACTTC. The whole variable domain, remainder taken from reference TRBV7-2 and TRBJ2-4, is GAGVSQSPSNKVTEKGKDVELRCDPISGHTALYWYRQSLGQGLEFLIYFQGNSAPDKSGLPSDRFSAERTGGSVSTLTIQRTQQEDSAVYLCASSLVSGWTSGGGNIQYFGAGTRLSVL.

The CDR3 DNA reads as TGCAGTGCTAGAGATCATAAAAAGGTCACCTACGAGCAGTACTTC. Translated, it gives CSARDHKKVTYEQYF. J is TRBJ2-7 and V is TRBV20-1, with D hard to call. Per the germline V gene, CDR1 is DFQATT and CDR2 is SNEGSKA (reference sequence). The ends were cut back, 0 bases at V and 2 bases at J, with 14 bases in the middle. CDR3 length: 15 residues.

This clonotype has at least ten counts. V is TRBV5-1 and J is TRBJ2-7; 8 nucleotides match TRBD1. V gave up 4 bases and J gave up 5 bases; unmatched junction bases: 2. Germline-derived CDR1 and CDR2 are SGHRS and YFSETQ. CDR3 length equals 12 residues. CDR3: CASSIQGDEQYF. The DNA of the CDR3 is TGCGCCAGCAGCATACAGGGGGACGAGCAGTACTTC.

This clonotype was counted at least ten times. This rearrangement joins TRBV3-1 to TRBJ1-1, with D hard to call. Germline V gene sequence: CDR1 LGHDT, CDR2 YNNKEL (reference sequence). Trimming removed 0 bases from V and 0 bases from J, with 14 bases in between. The CDR3 contains 17 residues. The CDR3 nucleotides read TGTGCCAGCAGCCAAGACGACTGGGGTTGGGTGAACACTGAAGCTTTCTTT. Amino acid sequence: CASSQDDWGWVNTEAFF. Full variable domain (outside the CDR3, taken from reference TRBV3-1 and TRBJ1-1): DTAVSQTPKYLVTQMGNDKSIKCEQNLGHDTMYWYKQDSKKFLKIMFSYNNKELIINETVPNRFSPKSPDKAHLNLHINSLELGDSAVYFCASSQDDWGWVNTEAFFGQGTRLTVV.

V gene TRBV20-1 combines with J gene TRBJ1-5, with a weak D call TRBD1 (6 bases). The CDR3 has 14 residues. Germline V gene data show CDR1 as DFQATT and CDR2 as SNEGSKA (reference sequence). The V gene lost 3 bases and the J gene lost 4 bases, with 13 bases spanning the gap. CDR3 sequence reads: CSASPRGGNQPQHF. The CDR3 nucleotides read TGCAGTGCTAGTCCCAGGGGTGGAAATCAGCCCCAGCATTTT.

This clonotype occurred a few times. This chain links TRBV5-1 with TRBJ2-2, with 14 bases aligning to TRBD2. The CDR3 has 16 amino acids. Trimming removed 4 bases from V and 6 bases from J; junction bases left unmatched: 5. Germline V gene data show CDR1 as SGHRS and CDR2 as YFSETQ. The CDR3 DNA reads TGCGCCAGCAGCCTTTCGGGACTAGCGGGAGCCGGGGAGCTGTTTTTT. This gives the protein CASSLSGLAGAGELFF.

This clonotype was observed at least ten times. This chain uses TRBV29-1 with TRBJ2-7; TRBD1 might be the D (6 bases). This CDR3 comprises 19 residues. Germline V gives CDR1 SQVTM, CDR2 ANQGSEA. With 6 bases removed from V and 0 bases from J, the gap between germline ends came to 30 bases. As DNA, the CDR3 is TGCAGCGTCCTACAGCTGGCACAGGGCTCCCTACGAAGCTCCTACGAGCAGTACTTC. This gives the protein CSVLQLAQGSLRSSYEQYF.

This clonotype was counted ten times or more. The CDR3 region is CASSLIRWSREINTDTQYF. CDR3 nucleotide sequence: TGTGCCAGCAGTTTAATCAGGTGGTCGCGGGAGATAAATACAGATACGCAGTATTTT. The chain links TRBV28 to TRBJ2-3, with 7 bases aligning to TRBD2. With 2 bases clipped from V and 3 bases from J, the junction kept 17 bases outside the gene matches. The CDR3 contains 19 residues. Germline-derived CDR1 and CDR2 are MDHEN and SYDVKM.

This chain joins TRBV9 and TRBJ2-2; 9 nucleotides line up with TRBD1. The germline V gene encodes CDR1 SGDLS and CDR2 YYNGEE. The CDR3 length is 16 residues. Unmatched junction bases numbered 5, after V lost 1 base and J lost 4 bases. The CDR3 DNA reads TGTGCCAGCAGCGTATACGGGACAGGGACCACCGGGGAGCTGTTTTTT. Its translation: CASSVYGTGTTGELFF.

This clonotype has ten or more counts. CDR3 protein: CASSLRRDYNEQFF. The CDR3 nucleotides are TGTGCCAGCAGCTTACGGAGAGATTACAATGAGCAGTTCTTC. The chain carries TRBV11-1 and TRBJ2-1; no clear D. The CDR3 length is 14 residues. Germline V gene data show CDR1 as SGHAT and CDR2 as FQDESV (reference sequence). The V end lost 2 bases, the J end lost 4 bases, and 9 bases lay between the germline ends. Full variable domain (rest looked up from reference TRBV11-1 and TRBJ2-1): EAEVAQSPRYKITEKSQAVAFWCDPISGHATLYWYRQILGQGPELLVQFQDESVVDDSQLPKDRFSAERLKGVDSTLKIQPAELGDSAMYLCASSLRRDYNEQFFGPGTRLTVL.

The chain links TRBV19 to TRBJ1-5; 7 bases map to TRBD1. Per germline, CDR1 LNHDA and CDR2 SQIVND (reference sequence). Trimming took 0 bases from V and 5 from J; bases not matched to a gene: 10. This CDR3 is built from 17 residues. CDR3 protein: CASSIDSGTAIDQPQHF. DNA for the CDR3: TGTGCCAGTAGTATAGATTCAGGGACAGCAATAGATCAGCCCCAGCATTTT.

This clonotype was observed at least ten times. The rearrangement joins TRBV3-1 to TRBJ2-1; 11 nucleotides agree with TRBD2. The germline V gene has CDR1 LGHDT and CDR2 YNNKEL (reference sequence). There are 14 residues in the CDR3. V was pared by 4 bases and J by 6 bases, with 2 bases of the junction left unmatched. The CDR3 nucleotides read TGTGCCAGCAGCCGTAGCGGGAGGGCCAATGAGCAGTTCTTC. This encodes CASSRSGRANEQFF.

This clonotype was counted many times. This chain uses TRBV11-2 with TRBJ2-7; D possibly corresponds to TRBD2 (5 bases). There are 14 residues in the CDR3. CDR1 and CDR2 (germline): SGHAT, FQNNGV. V lost 7 bases and J 4 bases, leaving 17 bases between the germline ends. CDR3 protein: CASNSLARAYEQYF. CDR3 coding DNA: TGTGCCAGCAACTCGCTAGCCCGGGCGTACGAGCAGTACTTC.

In this sample, this clonotype turned up many times. This chain uses TRBV5-1 with TRBJ2-3; D remains ambiguous. The ends were cut back, 4 bases at V and 2 bases at J, with 17 bases in the middle. This CDR3 spans 16 amino acids. CDR1 and CDR2 from the germline V gene are SGHRS and YFSETQ. The chain's CDR3 is CASSPAVAQPTDTQYF. The CDR3 DNA reads TGCGCCAGCAGCCCCGCGGTGGCGCAGCCCACAGATACGCAGTATTTT.

As for this clonotype: This may come from a read error, since a much larger clone is one base off. The chain is built from TRBV6-9 and TRBJ2-7; D is ambiguous. This CDR3 contains 15 residues. V lost 3 bases and J lost 0, with 12 bases in between. From germline, CDR1 is MNHGY and CDR2 SVAAGI. The CDR3 loop reads CASSYDSLSSYEQYF. DNA of the CDR3: TGTGCCAGCAGTTACGACTCCCTGAGCTCCTACGAGCAGTACTTC.

There are a few counts of this clonotype. This chain joins TRBV5-4 and TRBJ2-3, with D perhaps matching TRBD2 (6 bases). CDR1 is SGHNT and CDR2 is YYREEE in the germline V gene (reference sequence). The V gene lost 1 base and the J gene lost 6 bases, with 15 bases spanning the gap. The CDR3 loop spans 15 amino acids. CDR3 in amino acids: CASSLRGGRGDTQYF. The CDR3 DNA is TGTGCCAGCAGCTTGAGGGGAGGCCGGGGCGATACGCAGTATTTT.

Turning to this clonotype: With a much larger clone just one base away, this may be a read error. The chain combines TRBV4-1 with TRBJ1-1; D gene ambiguous. The CDR3 is made up of 17 amino acids. Germline assignment: CDR1 MGHRA and CDR2 YSYEKL. V lost 4 bases, J lost 4 bases, and 22 bases lay in between. The DNA for the CDR3 is TGCGCCAGCAGCCGAGAAGCGTCTGGGTTTACGAGCACTGAAGCTTTCTTT. Its protein product is CASSREASGFTSTEAFF.

CDR3 sequence reads: CASSLHYNTEAFF. DNA of the CDR3: TGTGCCAGCAGTTTACACTATAACACTGAAGCTTTCTTT. V is TRBV28 and J is TRBJ1-1, with D unclear. Germline V gene data show CDR1 as MDHEN and CDR2 as SYDVKM. With 2 bases removed from V and 2 bases from J, the gap between germline ends came to 6 bases. CDR3 length: 13 residues.